This passage covers 13 T cell receptor beta chains from one sample sequenced in a study of control samples from healthy donors and cancer patients. Profiling relied on immunoSEQ multiplex PCR, and the TCRdb table lists in-frame clones only, not all of them. There are 70,000 to 80,000 clones in the sample; 80% to 90% occur only once, and about 2% lies in the top ten. The source material was PBMCs. The receptors shown here come from a woman in her fifties or sixties with head and neck cancer.

The chain is built from TRBV27 and TRBJ1-2; D is unresolved. The CDR3 totals 15 residues. Between the trimmed V and J ends, which lost 4 bases and 4 bases, there was a span of 16 bases. Germline V lookup: CDR1 MNHEY, CDR2 SMNVEV (reference sequence). The CDR3 nucleotides are TGTGCCAGCAGTTCTGGTTACAGCCCTTCCTATGGCTACACCTTC. This translates into CASSSGYSPSYGYTF.

V gene TRBV29-1 combines with J gene TRBJ2-6; 7 bases map to TRBD1. CDR3 size: 16 residues. Germline assignment: CDR1 SQVTM and CDR2 ANQGSEA. Trimming at V came to 6 bases and at J to 2 bases, leaving 10 bases not matched to a gene. The CDR3 bases are TGCAGCGTGGCCGGGACAGTGTCAGCTGGGGCCAACGTCCTGACTTTC. Translated: CSVAGTVSAGANVLTF.

The chain has TRBV13 and TRBJ2-7; 13 bases match TRBD2. CDR3 length: 19 amino acids. Germline values: CDR1 PRHDT, CDR2 FYEKMQ (reference sequence). V trimming: 5 bases; J trimming: 3 bases; junction bases outside the gene matches: 16. The CDR3 reads CASSPLTDPGTSGNYEQYF. The CDR3 DNA reads TGTGCCAGCAGCCCCTTGACTGATCCCGGGACTAGCGGGAACTACGAGCAGTACTTC.

The chain links TRBV28 to TRBJ2-7; 12 nucleotides align to TRBD2. Germline V lookup: CDR1 MDHEN, CDR2 SYDVKM. V shed 6 bases, J shed 7 bases, and the junction held 10 bases outside the gene matches. This CDR3 contains 15 residues. CDR3 coding DNA: TGTGCCAGCAGACGAGATACGCTAGCGGGAGGGGAGCAGTACTTC. Translation gives CASRRDTLAGGEQYF.

Remarks on this clone: One junction end does not reproduce the germline sequence, and a read error may be involved. The gene calls are TRBV18 and TRBJ1-2; D not certain. This CDR3 has 13 residues. Germline V gene sequence: CDR1 KGHSH, CDR2 LQKENI. The CDR3 reads CASSPPAGSPPIF. DNA of the CDR3: TGTGCCAGCTCACCACCGGCAGGCTCTCCTCCCATTTTC.

The rearrangement links TRBV5-1 to TRBJ2-5; 14 bases align to TRBD2. Losses at the gene ends were 4 bases for V and 1 base for J; bases not matched to a gene: 3. The CDR3 loop spans 16 amino acids. Germline CDR1 is SGHRS and CDR2 is YFSETQ. CDR3 nucleotides: TGCGCCAGCAGCCCCGGGACTAGCGGGAGCCAAGAGACCCAGTACTTC. Protein: CASSPGTSGSQETQYF.

The chain employs TRBV3-1 (or the pseudogene TRBV3-2) and TRBJ1-5; no firm D call. Trimming took off 0 bases at V and 4 bases at J, with 7 bases between the two ends. Germline V gene data show CDR1 as LGHDT and CDR2 as YNNKEL (reference sequence). The CDR3 loop spans 14 amino acids. CDR3 sequence (DNA): TGTGCCAGCAGCCAAGACCCGGGGAATCAGCCCCAGCATTTT. Translation: CASSQDPGNQPQHF.

This rearrangement joins TRBV19 to TRBJ2-6, with unresolved D. CDR3 size: 13 residues. CDR1 and CDR2 (germline): LNHDA, SQIVND (reference sequence). The ends were cut back, 8 bases at V and 0 bases at J, with 5 bases in the middle. CDR3 bases: TGTGCCAGTGGAATCTCTGGGGCCAACGTCCTGACTTTC. This gives the protein CASGISGANVLTF.

The chain is built from TRBV6-5 and TRBJ2-5, with 8 nucleotides matching TRBD1. CDR1 and CDR2 from the germline V gene are MNHEY and SVGAGI. The CDR3 consists of 15 residues. V was pared by 6 bases and J by 2 bases, with 8 bases of the junction left unmatched. In DNA form, the CDR3 reads TGTGCCAGCAGCTTAGGGGACAGGAATCAAGAGACCCAGTACTTC. This translates into CASSLGDRNQETQYF.

This chain links TRBV19 with TRBJ2-7; 14 bases line up with TRBD2. Looked up from germline, CDR1 is LNHDA and CDR2 is SQIVND (reference sequence). V lost 5 bases to trimming and J lost 1 base; unmatched junction nucleotides: 10. This CDR3 is 18 amino acids long. This chain's CDR3 is CASSRGGLAGVISYEQYF. In DNA, the CDR3 is TGTGCCAGTAGTCGCGGGGGACTAGCGGGAGTGATTTCCTACGAGCAGTACTTC.

J is TRBJ2-7 and V is TRBV6-2 or TRBV6-3; 14 bases align to TRBD2. This CDR3 has 15 amino acids. Per germline, CDR1 MNHEY and CDR2 SVGEGT. Unmatched junction bases numbered 7, after V lost 6 bases and J lost 6 bases. The CDR3 loop reads CASSGTSGSFGEQYF. CDR3 DNA: TGTGCCAGCAGCGGGACTAGCGGGAGCTTTGGCGAGCAGTACTTC.

The rearrangement links TRBV24-1 to TRBJ2-1, with 10 bases that match TRBD2. Germline trimming cut 5 bases from V and 6 bases from J; bases unmatched to any gene: 9. CDR1 and CDR2 from the germline V gene are KGHDR and SFDVKD. This CDR3 region has 16 residues. The CDR3 reads CATSGGGASGSNEQFF. DNA of the CDR3: TGTGCCACCAGTGGGGGAGGGGCTAGCGGGAGCAATGAGCAGTTCTTC.

The chain is built from TRBV30 and TRBJ2-7, with 12 positions matching TRBD2. The germline gives CDR1 GTSNPN, CDR2 SVGIG (reference sequence). With 0 bases clipped from V and 6 bases from J, the junction kept 6 bases outside the gene matches. The CDR3 contains 15 residues. The CDR3 nucleotides read TGTGCCTGGAGTGTATCGCTAGCGGGAGGGTTCGAGCAGTACTTC. The encoded protein is CAWSVSLAGGFEQYF.